This T cell receptor (beta chain) was profiled in a study of T cell responses to AZD1222 COVID-19 vaccine (dated by TCRdb to 2020 to 2022). Context from the whole study: Because spike-specific TCR depth and breadth did not differ between the two schedules, AZD1222 recipients who got a second dose at roughly 4 weeks were pooled with those who got a second dose at roughly 12 weeks. Enrollment into the trials was organized by age into subgroups of 18-55, 56-69 and 70-plus years, and those subgroups contained 148, 28 and 57 TCR-sequenced participants, respectively. TCR sequencing covered more than 230 trial participants: 200 to 220 given two doses of AZD1222 and about 26 given two doses of MenACWY control vaccine. The study at large found these results: Participants were mostly white British and included more females than males, and it was suggested by the authors that clonal diversity may have been underestimated. In the small 56-69-year group, the increase in depth fell short of significance, most likely because of low power. Because no samples from the day 14 peak response were available, repertoires could be characterized only after the peak T cell response. A significant rise in spike-specific TCR breadth and depth was observed after two AZD1222 doses relative to day 0 and relative to MenACWY recipients. Epitopes outside the regions mutated in the B.1.351 and B.1.1.7 variants were reportedly recognized by nearly half of the unique spike-specific TCRs. Vaccine-associated CD4 TCRs spanned the whole spike protein, with dominant responses in regions 160-218 and 743-854. Conclusions about previously exposed vaccinees are limited, since just a handful of AZD1222 recipients were seropositive for SARS-CoV-2 at baseline.

The CDR3 regions of human TCRbeta chains were analyzed by immunosequencing. The paper's data handling went like this. TCRs in the repertoires were matched against a reference library of SARS-CoV-2-specific TCRs that had been generated with the MIRA antigen-specificity platform. Breadth was defined as the fraction of unique TCRs that were SARS-CoV-2-associated, and depth was defined as the fraction of total T cells that were SARS-CoV-2-associated. Using the MIRA data, every spike-specific TCR was mapped to the spike region that the TCR reacted to and assigned to either a CD4 or a CD8 class. Log10-transformed breadth and depth values were compared by one-way ANOVA with Sidak's multiple comparisons tests. Entries here come from immuneACCESS through TCRdb and include only in-frame sequences with V and J called. Some clones fail to appear in such tables; in the studies checked, an unresolved V gene covers under half of the shortfall, and the cause of the remainder is unknown. From that table come the V and J calls and clone size; the DNA was used to work out D and trimming. The sample table holds just under 95,000 clones, of which around 90% were seen once. The top ten hold about a fifth of the sample.

To note about this clone: Its antigen remains undetermined. One base away there is no much larger clone; base qualities are not given.

Per the publication, the time point label means: baseline before first vaccination. Vaccinee samples were obtained from the UK trials COV001 and COV002, which included a single-blind randomized controlled phase 2/3 trial of AZD1222 (ChAdOx1 nCoV-19) in healthy adults. For TCRbeta chain sequencing, PBMC samples from trial participants were taken at day 0 and at day 28 after the second dose. Trimming removed 3 bases from V and 1 base from J; the gene matches leave 5 bases unexplained. Reading from cysteine to phenylalanine, the CDR3 counts 15 amino acids. Just the 45-base CDR3 DNA is kept, in frame starting at base 1. CDR1 and CDR2 are read off the germline V gene (reference sequence) as DFQATT and SNEGSKA.

The receptor chain draws on TRBV20-1 and TRBJ2-4, with 8 central nucleotides matching TRBD2. This specimen was peripheral blood, taken on day 0 of AZD1222 vaccination. This TCR was sampled from an adult in good health. CDR3 region: CSASRASGAKNIQYF. The DNA reads as follows: TGCAGTGCTAGTCGGGCTAGCGGGGCCAAAAACATTCAGTACTTC.